The entry below describes one T cell receptor beta chain. Antigen: not known. The data stem from a study of human T cells and chemical hapten exposure. Study information: Patch tests put 0.01% DPC on the upper back, read at 6 days. The cohort included alopecia areata under or over 50% scalp, totalis and universalis. Study outcomes and limitations: Expanded TCRs created a significantly greater count of big CDR3 similarity clusters than controls did.

This CDR3 is built from 15 residues. Germline values: CDR1 MNHNS, CDR2 SASEGT. Trimming took 4 bases from V and 0 from J, leaving 12 bases between them. Via MiXCR, TCRdb re-called the RACE reads, giving one row per CDR3 protein. Here the sample spans about 380,000 distinct CDR3 sequences, nearly 6.5% being singletons. As to time point: patch test 2, 6 weeks after DPC sensitization. Treatment of the sample: therapeutic diphenylcyclopropenone sensitization with weekly scalp DPC. Blood collection happened ahead of applying each patch test. The specimen was whole blood, collected in connection with sensitization to the hapten diphenylcyclopropenone (DPC). The chain carries TRBV6-1 and TRBJ1-1, with D possibly TRBD1 on 6 matching bases. The source is a young woman with alopecia areata. Some clones in this sample may be carry-over from other donors' samples. CDR3 amino acids: CASSAGQSVNTEAFF. For the CDR3, the DNA is TGTGCCAGCAGTGCAGGACAGAGCGTGAACACTGAAGCTTTCTTT.